The rows below give T cell receptor beta chains drawn from one sample of a study of neoadjuvant anti-PD-1 for oral cavity cancer. Sequencing was performed with immunoSEQ multiplex PCR; in TCRdb, only in-frame clones are kept and a portion is missing. This sample has 13,000 or so clones; 70% to 75% occur once, and the top ten carry more than 2%. Here the sequenced sample was PBMCs, taken after nivolumab (anti-PD-1) treatment. These receptors were collected from a person aged 40-85 years with oral cavity squamous cell carcinoma. Each CDR3 is given without its conserved first and last residue. D genes are given only for firm matches.

D gene,V gene,J gene,CDR3 protein
.,TRBV7-6,TRBJ1-5,ASSLDRNQPQH
.,TRBV4-2,TRBJ1-1,ASSQEWGTEAF
TRBD1,TRBV5-1,TRBJ2-7,ASSFGTGTLYEQY
.,TRBV29-1,TRBJ1-1,SARQTNTEAF
TRBD1,TRBV5-4,TRBJ2-5,ASSTGTGRETQY
.,TRBV27,TRBJ2-2,ASSSQHMEELF
.,TRBV5-1,TRBJ2-5,ASSWGLRGLQETQY
.,TRBV10-3,TRBJ2-7,AISESRTPGEQY
.,TRBV10-2,TRBJ2-2,ASSDGFVYTGELF
.,TRBV13,TRBJ1-3,ASSPKGELAGNTIY
TRBD1,TRBV14,TRBJ2-7,ASSQLTGEIRDEQY
.,TRBV5-4,TRBJ1-2,ASSLGTSNYGYT
TRBD1,TRBV7-9,TRBJ1-6,ASSYGQGGSPLH
.,TRBV7-9,TRBJ1-2,ASSLAGWGRDRGYT
.,TRBV5-1,TRBJ1-4,ASSLEGMANEKLF
.,TRBV7-2,TRBJ2-5,ASSLRMGTQY
.,TRBV5-8,TRBJ1-2,ASSFLVSDYGYT
.,TRBV21-1,TRBJ2-1,ASSKDPLRGQGNEREGNNEQF
.,TRBV7-3,TRBJ2-3,ASSLGSSNTQY
TRBD1,TRBV11-2,TRBJ2-2,ASSHYRGSNTGELF
TRBD2,TRBV15,TRBJ2-7,ATSRGGTSGSYEQY
TRBD1,TRBV29-1,TRBJ2-3,SVEKFGTARRKDTQY
.,TRBV7-8,TRBJ1-2,ASSLGGRYGYT
.,TRBV30,TRBJ2-3,AWSLGSSDTQY
TRBD2,TRBV9,TRBJ2-7,ASSVGTSGRHEQY
.,TRBV6-1,TRBJ2-2,ASGGTYDTGELF
TRBD2,TRBV11-3,TRBJ2-3,ASSTTSGDTDTQY